This T cell receptor beta chain was sequenced in a study of regulatory T cells in long-lasting Graves disease. Study-wide context: Graves' patients diagnosed newly had used antithyroid drugs under 3 months.

The sample's time point: newly diagnosed GD, antithyroid drugs for less than 3 months. Generation of the TCR library employed RNA extracted from PBMCs. It was an endocrinology department in Xi'an, China, that provided the patients. Per the germline V gene, CDR1 is LGHDT and CDR2 is YNNKEL (reference sequence). The CDR3 covers 16 residues. HTBI primers from iRepertoire and Arm-PCR of CDR3 regions yielded the TCR beta libraries. TCRdb reanalysed the multiplex PCR reads using MiXCR and keeps one entry per CDR3 protein. The data hold about 530,000 distinct CDR3 sequences, with 15% to 20% observed a single time. Note on this clonotype: A read error is possible here, since a much larger clone lies one base away.

The same sample was also studied in work on T cells in Graves' hyperthyroidism and ophthalmopathy. That source notes: Hyperthyroidism in the patients, aged 18 to 65, was newly diagnosed and under 2 months in duration. Blood shared most expanded thyroid clonotypes above 0.001.

The V call is TRBV3-1, the J call TRBJ1-1; no reliable D call. The material was peripheral blood mononuclear cells (PBMCs), obtained at new diagnosis, from a patient treated with antithyroid drugs. This clonotype originated in a woman aged 35 to 59 with Graves disease. The CDR3 DNA is TGTGCCAGCAGCCAAGATTTGACCTCCTTGAACATTGAAGCTTTCTTT. The encoded protein is CASSQDLTSLNIEAFF.